This TCR beta chain was found in a study of spatial heterogeneity in lung cancer. Study-wide background: When follow-up PBMC samples existed, they were sequenced (at a median of roughly 2 years after resection).

This clonotype was detected ten times or more. Its antigen is undetermined. Study-wide results and caveats: Compared with follow-up, resection was when ubiquitous expanded tumor TCRs appeared in blood more.

Noted time point: blood at routine non-recurrence follow-up after resection. No cell sorting; template was whole RNA from tumor, lung tissue or PBMC. The CDR3 runs to 14 residues. V dropped 4 bases and J dropped 1; count of bases not matched to a gene: 2. The V gene's germline CDR1 is SGHNT and CDR2 YYREEE (reference sequence). From the 5' RACE reads, TCRdb called clonotypes with MiXCR, one entry per CDR3 protein. Among tens of thousands of distinct CDR3 sequences, roughly 5.7% were seen once, and the ten largest hold 20% to 25%. The sample consisted of PBMCs, taken at follow-up. The origin of this receptor is a female donor with early-stage non-small cell lung cancer. The chain employs TRBV5-4 and TRBJ2-5, with 9 positions matching TRBD2. The CDR3 sequence is CASSPGLAQETQYF. In DNA, the CDR3 is TGTGCCAGCAGCCCGGGACTAGCCCAAGAGACCCAGTACTTC.